This TCR beta chain emerged from a study of T cell responses to AZD1222 COVID-19 vaccine (dated by TCRdb to about 2021). Study-level background: AZD1222 recipients with second doses at about 4 weeks or about 12 weeks were pooled, because spike-specific TCR depth and breadth did not differ between schedules. Enrollment into the trials was organized by age into subgroups of 18-55, 56-69 and 70-plus years, and those subgroups contained approximately 150, 30 and 60 TCR-sequenced participants, respectively. TCR sequencing covered more than 230 trial participants: 207 given two doses of AZD1222 and 26 given two doses of MenACWY control vaccine.

The CDR3, cysteine through phenylalanine, is 13 amino acids long. Kept here is only the CDR3 DNA, which spans 39 bases and is read in frame from base 1. V is trimmed back by 5 bases and J by 6 bases, and the junction contains 6 bases that no gene match accounts for. CDR1 and CDR2, per the germline V gene, are KGHSH and LQKENI. The CDR3 regions of human TCRbeta chains were analyzed by immunosequencing. Processing in the source paper ran as follows. Repertoire TCRs were matched against a reference library of SARS-CoV-2-specific TCRs generated with the MIRA antigen-specificity platform. Breadth meant the fraction of unique TCRs that were SARS-CoV-2-associated, whereas depth meant the fraction of total T cells that were SARS-CoV-2-associated. Using the MIRA data, each spike-specific TCR was assigned both to the spike region to which the TCR was reactive and to a CD4 or CD8 class. Log10-transformed breadth and depth values were compared by one-way ANOVA with Sidak's multiple comparisons tests. The clones in this table, taken by TCRdb from immuneACCESS, are in-frame only. Not every clone is retained; where verified, under half of the shortfall comes from an unresolved V gene, and the cause of the rest is unknown. The V and J calls and the clone size are those of that table, but D and trimming were determined from the DNA. The sample contains about 120,000 clones, over 85% of them found a single time. The ten top clones hold 7.5% to 9.5% of the sample.

Study-level results and caveats: CD4 TCRs associated with the vaccine covered the entire spike protein, and the dominant responses were in regions 160-218 and 743-854. Most participants were white British and females outnumbered males, and the authors suggested that clonal diversity may have been underestimated. Conclusions about previously exposed vaccinees are limited, since just six AZD1222 recipients were seropositive for SARS-CoV-2 at baseline. Because no day 14 peak-response samples were available, repertoires were characterized only after the peak T cell response. After two AZD1222 doses, both the breadth and the depth of spike-specific TCRs were significantly higher than at day 0 and than in MenACWY recipients. In the small 56-69-year group, the increase in depth fell short of significance, most likely because of low power. Epitopes outside the regions mutated in the B.1.351 and B.1.1.7 variants were reportedly recognized by nearly half of the unique spike-specific TCRs.

The sample holds one count of this clone. No antigen is known for it. There are no base qualities to consult, and no much larger clone falls within one base. The time point label for this specimen denotes: baseline before first vaccination. Samples from vaccinated people were obtained from the UK trials COV001 and COV002, which included a single-blind randomized controlled phase 2/3 trial of AZD1222 (ChAdOx1 nCoV-19) in healthy adults. For TCRbeta chain sequencing, PBMC samples were collected from trial participants at day 0 and at day 28 after the second dose. Specimen: peripheral blood, collected on day 0 of AZD1222 vaccination. This TCR was sampled from an adult in good health. The sequence is built from TRBV18 and TRBJ2-7, and 8 bases in between align with TRBD2. The CDR3 reads as follows: CASSTWTSREQYF. The sequenced DNA: TGTGCCAGCTCAACTTGGACTAGCCGCGAGCAGTACTTC.